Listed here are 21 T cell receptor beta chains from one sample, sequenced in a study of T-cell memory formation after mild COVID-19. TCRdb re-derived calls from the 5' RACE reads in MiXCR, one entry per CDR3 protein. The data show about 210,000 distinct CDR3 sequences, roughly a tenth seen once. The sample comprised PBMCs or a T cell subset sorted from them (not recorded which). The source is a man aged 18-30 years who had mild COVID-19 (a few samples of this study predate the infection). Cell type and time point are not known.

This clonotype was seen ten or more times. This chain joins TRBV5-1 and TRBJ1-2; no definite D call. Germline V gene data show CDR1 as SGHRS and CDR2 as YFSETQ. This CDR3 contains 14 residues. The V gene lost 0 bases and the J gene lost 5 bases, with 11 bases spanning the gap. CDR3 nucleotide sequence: TGCGCCAGCAGCTTGGATGGGCAGCTTTATGGCTACACCTTC. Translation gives CASSLDGQLYGYTF. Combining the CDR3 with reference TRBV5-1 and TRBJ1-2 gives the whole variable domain KAGVTQTPRYLIKTRGQQVTLSCSPISGHRSVSWYQQTPGQGLQFLFEYFSETQRNKGNFPGRFSGRQFSNSRSEMNVSTLELGDSALYLCASSLDGQLYGYTFGSGTRLTVV.

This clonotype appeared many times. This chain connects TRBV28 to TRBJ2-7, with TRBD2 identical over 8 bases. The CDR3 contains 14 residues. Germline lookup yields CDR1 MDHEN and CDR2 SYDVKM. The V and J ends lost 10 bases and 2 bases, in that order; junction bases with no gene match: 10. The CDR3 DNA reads TGTGCCACCCCCCGAGTCGGGAGGGCCTACGAGCAGTACGTC. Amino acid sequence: CATPRVGRAYEQYV.

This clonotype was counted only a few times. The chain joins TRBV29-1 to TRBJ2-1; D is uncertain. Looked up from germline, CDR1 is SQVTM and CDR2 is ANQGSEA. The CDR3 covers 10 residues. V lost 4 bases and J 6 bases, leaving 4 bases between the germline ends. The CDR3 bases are TGCAGCGTTGGTTCCAATGAGCAGTTCTTC. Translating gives CSVGSNEQFF.

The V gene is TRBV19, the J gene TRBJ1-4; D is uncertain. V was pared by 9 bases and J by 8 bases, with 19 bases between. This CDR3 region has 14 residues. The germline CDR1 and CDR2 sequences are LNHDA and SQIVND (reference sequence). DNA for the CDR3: TGTGCCAGCCGCCCCGGGAGGGCTGCGGAAAAACTGTTTTTT. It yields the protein CASRPGRAAEKLFF.

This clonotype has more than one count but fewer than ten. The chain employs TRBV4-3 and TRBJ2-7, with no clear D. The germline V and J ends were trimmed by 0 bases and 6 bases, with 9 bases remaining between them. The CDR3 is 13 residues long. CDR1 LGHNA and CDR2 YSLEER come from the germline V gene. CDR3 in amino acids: CASSQERSGEQYF. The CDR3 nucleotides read TGCGCCAGCAGCCAAGAAAGGTCCGGCGAGCAGTACTTC.

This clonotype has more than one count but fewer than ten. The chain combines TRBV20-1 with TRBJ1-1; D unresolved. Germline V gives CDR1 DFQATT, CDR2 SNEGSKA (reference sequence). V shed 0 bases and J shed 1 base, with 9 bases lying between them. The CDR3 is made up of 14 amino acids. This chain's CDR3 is CSARDGLKNTEAFF. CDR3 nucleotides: TGCAGTGCTAGAGACGGGTTGAAGAACACTGAAGCTTTCTTT.

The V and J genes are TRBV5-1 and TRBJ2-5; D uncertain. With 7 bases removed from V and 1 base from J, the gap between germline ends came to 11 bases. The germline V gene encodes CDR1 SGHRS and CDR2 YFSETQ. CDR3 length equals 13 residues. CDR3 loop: CASGNSPQETQYF. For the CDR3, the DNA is TGCGCCAGCGGGAATTCTCCCCAAGAGACCCAGTACTTC.

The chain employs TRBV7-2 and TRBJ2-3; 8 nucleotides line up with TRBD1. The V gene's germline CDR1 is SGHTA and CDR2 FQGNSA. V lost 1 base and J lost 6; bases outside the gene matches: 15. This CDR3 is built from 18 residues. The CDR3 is CASSLEQSRGLQTDTQYF. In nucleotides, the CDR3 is TGTGCCAGCAGCTTAGAACAGTCCAGGGGGCTACAAACGGATACGCAGTATTTT.

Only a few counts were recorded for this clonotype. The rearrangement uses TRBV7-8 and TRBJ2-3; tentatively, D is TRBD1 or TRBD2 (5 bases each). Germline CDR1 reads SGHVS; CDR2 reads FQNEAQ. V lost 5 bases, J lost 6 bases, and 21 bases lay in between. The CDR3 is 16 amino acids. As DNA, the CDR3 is TGTGCCAGCAGCCTACAGACGCTAGACTGGGGGGATACGCAGTATTTT. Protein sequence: CASSLQTLDWGDTQYF.

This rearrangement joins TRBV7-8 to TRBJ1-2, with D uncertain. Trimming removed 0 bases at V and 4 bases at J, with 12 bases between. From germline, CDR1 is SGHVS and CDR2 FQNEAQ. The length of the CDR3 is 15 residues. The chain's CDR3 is CASSLAGRPGYGYTF. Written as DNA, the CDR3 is TGTGCCAGCAGCTTAGCCGGGAGACCGGGCTATGGCTACACCTTC. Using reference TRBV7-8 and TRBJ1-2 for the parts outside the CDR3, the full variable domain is GAGVSQSPRYKVAKRGQDVALRCDPISGHVSLFWYQQALGQGPEFLTYFQNEAQLDKSGLPSDRFFAERPEGSVSTLKIQRTQQEDSAVYLCASSLAGRPGYGYTFGSGTRLTVV.

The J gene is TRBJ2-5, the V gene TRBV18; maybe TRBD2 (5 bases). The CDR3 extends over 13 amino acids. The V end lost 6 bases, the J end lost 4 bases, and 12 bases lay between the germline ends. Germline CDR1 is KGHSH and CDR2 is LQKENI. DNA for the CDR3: TGTGCCAGCTCCCGTTCACGGGGAGAGACCCAGTACTTC. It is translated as CASSRSRGETQYF.

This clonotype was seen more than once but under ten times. DNA for the CDR3: TGTGCCAGCAGCCTGACTAGCGTCACAGATACGCAGTATTTT. Protein: CASSLTSVTDTQYF. The rearrangement joins TRBV7-8 to TRBJ2-3, with 8 bases lining up with TRBD2. The V gene end was trimmed by 5 bases and the J gene end by 2 bases; junction bases not matched to a gene: 3. Germline CDR1 is SGHVS and CDR2 is FQNEAQ. This CDR3 region has 14 residues.

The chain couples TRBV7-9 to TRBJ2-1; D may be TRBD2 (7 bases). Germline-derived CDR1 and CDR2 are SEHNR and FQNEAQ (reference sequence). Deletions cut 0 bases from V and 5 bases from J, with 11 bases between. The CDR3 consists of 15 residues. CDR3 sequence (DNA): TGTGCCAGCAGCTTAGCTCGGGGGGCCGACAATGAGCAGTTCTTC. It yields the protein CASSLARGADNEQFF. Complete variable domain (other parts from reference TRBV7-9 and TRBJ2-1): DTGVSQNPRHKITKRGQNVTFRCDPISEHNRLYWYRQTLGQGPEFLTYFQNEAQLEKSRLLSDRFSAERPKGSFSTLEIQRTEQGDSAMYLCASSLARGADNEQFFGPGTRLTVL.

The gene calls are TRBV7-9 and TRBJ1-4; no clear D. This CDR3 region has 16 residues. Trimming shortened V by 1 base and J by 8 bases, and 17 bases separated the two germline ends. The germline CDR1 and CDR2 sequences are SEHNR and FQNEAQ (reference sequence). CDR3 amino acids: CASSLGVRPFGEKLFF. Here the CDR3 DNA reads TGTGCCAGCAGCTTAGGGGTCAGACCATTTGGGGAAAAACTGTTTTTT.

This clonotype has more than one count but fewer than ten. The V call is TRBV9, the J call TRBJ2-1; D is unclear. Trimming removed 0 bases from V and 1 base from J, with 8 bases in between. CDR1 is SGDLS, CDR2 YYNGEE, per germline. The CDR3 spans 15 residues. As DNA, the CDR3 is TGTGCCAGCAGCGTAGTTGACCTTTCCTACAATGAGCAGTTCTTC. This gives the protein CASSVVDLSYNEQFF.

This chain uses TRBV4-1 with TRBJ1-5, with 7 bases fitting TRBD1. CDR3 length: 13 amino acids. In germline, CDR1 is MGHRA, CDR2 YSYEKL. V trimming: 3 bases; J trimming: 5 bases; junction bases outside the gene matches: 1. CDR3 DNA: TGCGCCAGCAGCCATGACAGGGATCAGCCCCAGCATTTT. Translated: CASSHDRDQPQHF.

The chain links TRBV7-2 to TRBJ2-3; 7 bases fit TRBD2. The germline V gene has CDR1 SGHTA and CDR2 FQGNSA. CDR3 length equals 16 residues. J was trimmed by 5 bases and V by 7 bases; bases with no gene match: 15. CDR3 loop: CASTLAWWAGVDTQYF. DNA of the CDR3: TGTGCCAGCACCCTCGCTTGGTGGGCGGGGGTAGATACGCAGTATTTT. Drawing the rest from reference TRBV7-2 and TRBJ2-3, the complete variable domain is GAGVSQSPSNKVTEKGKDVELRCDPISGHTALYWYRQSLGQGLEFLIYFQGNSAPDKSGLPSDRFSAERTGGSVSTLTIQRTQQEDSAVYLCASTLAWWAGVDTQYFGPGTRLTVL.

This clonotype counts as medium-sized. CDR3 coding DNA: TGTGCCAGCAGTGGACGGCACAATGAGCAGTTCTTC. Protein sequence: CASSGRHNEQFF. V gene TRBV7-2 combines with J gene TRBJ2-1; D gene ambiguous. Germline CDR1 reads SGHTA; CDR2 reads FQGNSA. This CDR3 has 12 amino acids. V was clipped by 6 bases and J by 5 bases, with 8 bases between them.

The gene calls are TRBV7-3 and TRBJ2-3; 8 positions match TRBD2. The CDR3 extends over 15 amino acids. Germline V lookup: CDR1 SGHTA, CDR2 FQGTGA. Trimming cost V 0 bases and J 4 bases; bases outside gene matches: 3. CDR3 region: CASSLTSGEADTQYF. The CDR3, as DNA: TGTGCCAGCAGCTTAACTAGCGGGGAGGCAGATACGCAGTATTTT. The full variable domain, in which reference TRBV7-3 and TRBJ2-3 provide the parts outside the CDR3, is GAGVSQTPSNKVTEKGKYVELRCDPISGHTALYWYRQSLGQGPEFLIYFQGTGAADDSGLPNDRFFAVRPEGSVSTLKIQRTERGDSAVYLCASSLTSGEADTQYFGPGTRLTVL.

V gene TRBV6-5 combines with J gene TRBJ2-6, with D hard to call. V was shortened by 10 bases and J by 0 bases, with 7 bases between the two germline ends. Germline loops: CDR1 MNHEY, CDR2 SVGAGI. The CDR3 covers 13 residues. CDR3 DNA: TGTGCCACCTTTCGCTCTGGGGCCAACGTCCTGACTTTC. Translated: CATFRSGANVLTF.

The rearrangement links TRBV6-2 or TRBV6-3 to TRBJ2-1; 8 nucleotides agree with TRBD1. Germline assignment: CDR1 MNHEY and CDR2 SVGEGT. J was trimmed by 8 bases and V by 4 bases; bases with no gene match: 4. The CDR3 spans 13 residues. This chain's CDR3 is CASSFLTGDEQFF. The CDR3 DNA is TGTGCCAGCAGTTTTCTGACAGGGGATGAGCAGTTCTTC.